The 4 T cell receptor beta chains below were found in one sample sequenced in a study of T cell repertoires in cytomegalovirus infection. Their target antigens are unknown. TCRdb used MiXCR to reprocess the reads, holding one entry per CDR3 protein. Here the sample spans under 40,000 distinct CDR3 sequences, 40% to 65% being singletons. This sample comprised CD8+ T cells from cultured PBMCs, obtained from culture after CMV antigen stimulation. These receptor sequences come from a human donor in good health (CMV status not recorded). Some clones in this sample may be carry-over from other donors' samples.

J is TRBJ2-2 and V is TRBV6-5; D might be TRBD2 (5 bases). The V end was cut by 5 bases, the J end by 0 bases, with 13 bases between. Per germline, CDR1 MNHEY and CDR2 SVGAGI. The CDR3 is 16 residues long. Here the CDR3 DNA reads TGTGCCAGCAGTCCCGGACTCTTCGCGAACACCGGGGAGCTGTTTTTT. This gives the protein CASSPGLFANTGELFF.

The chain has TRBV6-1 and TRBJ2-1; D possibly matches TRBD1 or TRBD2 (5 bases each). The CDR3 is 17 amino acids. Germline loops: CDR1 MNHNS, CDR2 SASEGT. With 4 bases removed from V and 0 bases from J, the gap between germline ends came to 16 bases. CDR3 nucleotide sequence: TGTGCCAGCAGTGGTCGAGGGGTTTCCTTCTCCTACAATGAGCAGTTCTTC. It yields the protein CASSGRGVSFSYNEQFF.

This clonotype turned up a few times. The chain recombines TRBV7-2 with TRBJ2-1; no clear D gene. From germline, CDR1 is SGHTA and CDR2 FQGNSA. The CDR3 contains 16 residues. The V end lost 2 bases, the J end lost 0 bases, and 11 bases lay between the germline ends. DNA for the CDR3: TGTGCCAGCAGCTTAATGATAGCTAGCTCCTACAATGAGCAGTTCTTC. This sequence encodes CASSLMIASSYNEQFF. Drawing the rest from reference TRBV7-2 and TRBJ2-1, the complete variable domain is GAGVSQSPSNKVTEKGKDVELRCDPISGHTALYWYRQSLGQGLEFLIYFQGNSAPDKSGLPSDRFSAERTGGSVSTLTIQRTQQEDSAVYLCASSLMIASSYNEQFFGPGTRLTVL.

The gene calls are TRBV2 and TRBJ2-3, with D maybe TRBD2 (6 bases). The CDR3 sequence is 13 residues long. Germline V gives CDR1 SNHLY, CDR2 FYNNEI. V shed 5 bases and J shed 4 bases, with 10 bases lying between them. CDR3 nucleotides: TGTGCCAGCAGTTACCGACTAGCAGATACGCAGTATTTT. Amino acid sequence: CASSYRLADTQYF.